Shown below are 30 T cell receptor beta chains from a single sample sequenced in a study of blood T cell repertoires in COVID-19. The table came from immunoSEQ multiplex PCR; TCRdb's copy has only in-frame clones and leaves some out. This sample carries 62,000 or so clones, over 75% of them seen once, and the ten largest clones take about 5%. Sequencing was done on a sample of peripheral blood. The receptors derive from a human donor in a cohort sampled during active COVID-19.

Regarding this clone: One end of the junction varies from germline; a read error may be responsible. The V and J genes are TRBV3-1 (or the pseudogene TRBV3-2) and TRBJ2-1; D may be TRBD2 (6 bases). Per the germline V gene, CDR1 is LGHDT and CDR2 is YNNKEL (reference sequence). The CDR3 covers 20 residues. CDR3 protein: CASNQTPSGGDSRPDNEQFF. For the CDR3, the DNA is TGTGCCAGCAACCAAACCCCCTCGGGTGGGGACTCTCGCCCTGACAATGAGCAGTTCTTC.

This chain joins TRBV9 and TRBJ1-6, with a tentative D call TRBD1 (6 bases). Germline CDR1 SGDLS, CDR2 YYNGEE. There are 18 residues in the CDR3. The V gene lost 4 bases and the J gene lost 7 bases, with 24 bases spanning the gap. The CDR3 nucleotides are TGTGCCAGCAGCAAAATTACAGGGCCTGGCAGTGGAAATTCACCCCTCCACTTT. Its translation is CASSKITGPGSGNSPLHF.

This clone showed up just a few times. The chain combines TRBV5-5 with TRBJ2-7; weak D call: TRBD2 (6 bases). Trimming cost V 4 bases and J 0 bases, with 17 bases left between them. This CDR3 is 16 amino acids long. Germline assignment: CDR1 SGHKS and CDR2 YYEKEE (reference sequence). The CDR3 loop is CASSPGSGSGSYEQYF. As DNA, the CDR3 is TGTGCCAGCAGCCCGGGATCCGGGAGTGGCTCCTACGAGCAGTACTTC. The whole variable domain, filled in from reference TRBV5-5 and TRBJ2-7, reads DAGVTQSPTHLIKTRGQQVTLRCSPISGHKSVSWYQQVLGQGPQFIFQYYEKEERGRGNFPDRFSARQFPNYSSELNVNALLLGDSALYLCASSPGSGSGSYEQYFGPGTRLTVT.

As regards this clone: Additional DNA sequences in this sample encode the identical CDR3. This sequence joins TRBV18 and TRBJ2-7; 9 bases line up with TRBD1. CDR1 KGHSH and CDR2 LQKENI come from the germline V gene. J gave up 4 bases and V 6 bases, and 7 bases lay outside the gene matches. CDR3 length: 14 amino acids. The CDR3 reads CASSTGTGSYEQYF. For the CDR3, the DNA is TGTGCCAGCTCGACCGGGACAGGGAGTTACGAGCAGTACTTC.

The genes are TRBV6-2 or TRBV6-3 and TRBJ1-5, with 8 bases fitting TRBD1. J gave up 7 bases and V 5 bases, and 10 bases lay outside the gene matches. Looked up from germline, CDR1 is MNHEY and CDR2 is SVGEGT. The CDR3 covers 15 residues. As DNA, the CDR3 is TGTGCCAGCAGTCGCAGGGGGCAACTCGGGCAGCCCCAGCATTTT. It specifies CASSRRGQLGQPQHF.

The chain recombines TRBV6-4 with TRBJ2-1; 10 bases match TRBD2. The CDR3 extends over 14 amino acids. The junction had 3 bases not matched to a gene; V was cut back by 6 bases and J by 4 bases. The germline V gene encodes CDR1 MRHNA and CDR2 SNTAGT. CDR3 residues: CASSKLAGYNEQFF. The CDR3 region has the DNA TGTGCCAGCAGCAAACTAGCGGGGTACAATGAGCAGTTCTTC.

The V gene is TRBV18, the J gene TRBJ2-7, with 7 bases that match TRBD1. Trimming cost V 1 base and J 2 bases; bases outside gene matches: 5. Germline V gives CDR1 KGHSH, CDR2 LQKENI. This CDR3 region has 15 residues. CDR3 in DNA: TGTGCCAGCTCACCACGACAGGGCCGTACCTACGAGCAGTACTTC. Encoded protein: CASSPRQGRTYEQYF.

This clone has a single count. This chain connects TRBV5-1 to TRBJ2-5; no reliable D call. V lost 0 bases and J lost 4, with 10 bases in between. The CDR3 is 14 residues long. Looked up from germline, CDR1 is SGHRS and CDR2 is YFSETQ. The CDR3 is CASSLEARRETQYF. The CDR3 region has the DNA TGCGCCAGCAGCTTGGAGGCTAGGAGAGAGACCCAGTACTTC.

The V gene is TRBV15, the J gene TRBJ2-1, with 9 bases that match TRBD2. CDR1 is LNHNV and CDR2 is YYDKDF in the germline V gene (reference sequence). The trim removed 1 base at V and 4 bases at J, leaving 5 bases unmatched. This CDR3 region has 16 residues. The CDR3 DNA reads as TGTGCCACCAGCAGAGGGTTCAGCGGGGGGTACAATGAGCAGTTCTTC. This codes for CATSRGFSGGYNEQFF.

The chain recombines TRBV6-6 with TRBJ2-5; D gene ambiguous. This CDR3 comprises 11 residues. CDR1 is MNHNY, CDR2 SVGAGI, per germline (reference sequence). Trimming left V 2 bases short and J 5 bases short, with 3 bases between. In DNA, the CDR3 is TGTGCCAGCAGTTACGCGGAGACCCAGTACTTC. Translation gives CASSYAETQYF.

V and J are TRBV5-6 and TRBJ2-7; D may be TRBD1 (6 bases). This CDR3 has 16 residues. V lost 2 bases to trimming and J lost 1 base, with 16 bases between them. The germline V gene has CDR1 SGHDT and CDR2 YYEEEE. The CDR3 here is CASSFRITGRSYEQYF. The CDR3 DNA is TGTGCCAGCAGCTTTCGAATAACAGGGCGATCCTACGAGCAGTACTTC.

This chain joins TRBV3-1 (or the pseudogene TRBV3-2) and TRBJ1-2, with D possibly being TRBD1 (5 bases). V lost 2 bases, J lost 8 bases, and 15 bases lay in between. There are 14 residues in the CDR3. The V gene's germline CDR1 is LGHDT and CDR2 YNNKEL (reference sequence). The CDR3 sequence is CASSQYGQGGGYTF. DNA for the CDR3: TGTGCCAGCAGCCAATACGGACAAGGTGGAGGCTACACCTTC.

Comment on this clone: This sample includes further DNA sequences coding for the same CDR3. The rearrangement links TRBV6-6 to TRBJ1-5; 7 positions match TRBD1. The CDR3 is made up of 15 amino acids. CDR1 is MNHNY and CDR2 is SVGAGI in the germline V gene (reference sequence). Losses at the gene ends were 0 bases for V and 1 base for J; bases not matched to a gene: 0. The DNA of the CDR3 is TGTGCCAGCAGTTACTCGGACAGGAGCAATCAGCCCCAGCATTTT. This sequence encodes CASSYSDRSNQPQHF.

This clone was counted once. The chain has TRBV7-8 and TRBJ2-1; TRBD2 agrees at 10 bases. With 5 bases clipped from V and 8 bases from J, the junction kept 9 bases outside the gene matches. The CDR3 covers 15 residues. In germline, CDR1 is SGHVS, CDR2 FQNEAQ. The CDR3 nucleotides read TGTGCCAGCAGCGCAGGGAGCGGGGGGGCCTATGAGCAGTTCTTC. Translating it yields CASSAGSGGAYEQFF.

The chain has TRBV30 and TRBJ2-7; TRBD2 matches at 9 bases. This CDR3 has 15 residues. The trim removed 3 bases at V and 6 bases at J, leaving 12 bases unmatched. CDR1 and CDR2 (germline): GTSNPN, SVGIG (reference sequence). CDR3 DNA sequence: TGTGCCTGGAGAGGGGGGCTAGCGGGAAGGGTCGAGCAGTACTTC. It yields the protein CAWRGGLAGRVEQYF.

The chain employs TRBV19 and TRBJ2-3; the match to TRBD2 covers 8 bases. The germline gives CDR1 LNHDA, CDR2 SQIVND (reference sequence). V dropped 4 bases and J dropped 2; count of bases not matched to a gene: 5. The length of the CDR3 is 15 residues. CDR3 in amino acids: CASSTTSAYTDTQYF. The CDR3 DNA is TGTGCCAGTAGTACGACTAGCGCGTACACAGATACGCAGTATTTT.

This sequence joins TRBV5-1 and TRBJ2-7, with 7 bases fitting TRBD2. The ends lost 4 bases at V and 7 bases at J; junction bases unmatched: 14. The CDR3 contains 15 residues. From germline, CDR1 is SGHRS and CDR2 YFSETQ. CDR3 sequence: CASSPQAGPTLEQYF. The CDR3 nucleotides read TGCGCCAGCAGCCCTCAAGCGGGACCTACGTTAGAGCAGTACTTC.

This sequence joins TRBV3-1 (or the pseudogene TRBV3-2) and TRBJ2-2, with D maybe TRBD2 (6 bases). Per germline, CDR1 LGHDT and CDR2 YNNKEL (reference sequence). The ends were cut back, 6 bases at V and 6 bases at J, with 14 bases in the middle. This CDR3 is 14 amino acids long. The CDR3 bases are TGTGCCAGCAGTCGGAGGGCGAGCTCCGGGGAGCTGTTTTTT. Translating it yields CASSRRASSGELFF.

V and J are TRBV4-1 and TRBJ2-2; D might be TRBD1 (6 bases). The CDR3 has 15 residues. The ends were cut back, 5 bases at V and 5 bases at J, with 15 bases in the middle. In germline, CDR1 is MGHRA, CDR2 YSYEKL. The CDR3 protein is CASSELVQGTGELFF. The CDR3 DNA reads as TGCGCCAGCAGCGAACTTGTACAGGGAACCGGGGAGCTGTTTTTT.

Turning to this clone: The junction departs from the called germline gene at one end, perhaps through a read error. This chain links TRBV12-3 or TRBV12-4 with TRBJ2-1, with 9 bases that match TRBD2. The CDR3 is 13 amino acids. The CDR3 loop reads CTSSLAGLLQQFF. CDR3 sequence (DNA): TGTACCAGCAGTCTAGCGGGGCTGCTGCAGCAGTTCTTC.

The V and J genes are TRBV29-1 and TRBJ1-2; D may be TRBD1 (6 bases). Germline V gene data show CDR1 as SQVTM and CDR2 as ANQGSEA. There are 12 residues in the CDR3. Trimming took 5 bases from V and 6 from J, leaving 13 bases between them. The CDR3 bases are TGCAGCGTTTTCGAGGGGGGGCATGGCTACACCTTC. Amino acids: CSVFEGGHGYTF.

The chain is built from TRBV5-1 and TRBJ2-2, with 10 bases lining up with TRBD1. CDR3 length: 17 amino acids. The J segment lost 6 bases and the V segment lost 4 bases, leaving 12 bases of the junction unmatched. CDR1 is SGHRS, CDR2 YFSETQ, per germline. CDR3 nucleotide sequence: TGCGCCAGCAGCCTATTTGAGACAGGGGGCAAAGCCGGGGAGCTGTTTTTT. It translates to CASSLFETGGKAGELFF.

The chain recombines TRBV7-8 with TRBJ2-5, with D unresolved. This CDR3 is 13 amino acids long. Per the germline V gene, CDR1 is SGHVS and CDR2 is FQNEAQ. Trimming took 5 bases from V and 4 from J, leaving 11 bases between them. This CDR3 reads CASSPVAVETQYF. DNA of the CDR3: TGTGCCAGCAGCCCGGTAGCAGTAGAGACCCAGTACTTC.

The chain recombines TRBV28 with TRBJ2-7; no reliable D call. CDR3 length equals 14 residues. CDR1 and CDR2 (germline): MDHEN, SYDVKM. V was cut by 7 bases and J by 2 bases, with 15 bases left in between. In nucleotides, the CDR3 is TGTGCCAGCAACCCAGCTGGGCGTACCTACGAGCAGTACTTC. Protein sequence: CASNPAGRTYEQYF.

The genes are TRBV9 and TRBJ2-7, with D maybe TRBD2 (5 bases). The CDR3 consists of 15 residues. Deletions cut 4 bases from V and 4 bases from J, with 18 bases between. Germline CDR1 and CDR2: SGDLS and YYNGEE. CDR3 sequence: CASSPRGGLTYEQYF. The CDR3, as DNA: TGTGCCAGCAGCCCCCGTGGCGGGCTCACTTACGAGCAGTACTTC. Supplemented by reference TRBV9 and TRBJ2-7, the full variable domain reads DSGVTQTPKHLITATGQRVTLRCSPRSGDLSVYWYQQSLDQGLQFLIQYYNGEERAKGNILERFSAQQFPDLHSELNLSSLELGDSALYFCASSPRGGLTYEQYFGPGTRLTVT.

The CDR3: CSARFLYGYTF. In DNA form, the CDR3 reads TGCAGTGCTAGATTTCTCTATGGCTACACCTTC. This chain joins TRBV20-1 and TRBJ1-2, with D unresolved. Germline V gene lookup returns CDR1 DFQATT and CDR2 SNEGSKA (reference sequence). Trimming took 2 bases from V and 4 from J, leaving 5 bases between them. The CDR3 covers 11 residues.

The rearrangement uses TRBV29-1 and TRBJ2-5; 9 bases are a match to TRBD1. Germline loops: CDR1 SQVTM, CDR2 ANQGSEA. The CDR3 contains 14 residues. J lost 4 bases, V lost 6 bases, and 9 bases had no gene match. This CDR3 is CSVALGQGGETQYF. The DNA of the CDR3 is TGCAGCGTCGCCTTGGGACAGGGAGGAGAGACCCAGTACTTC.

The CDR3 sequence: CARDETGPNSPLHF. CDR3 coding DNA: TGTGCCAGGGACGAGACAGGGCCCAATTCACCCCTCCACTTT. The V gene is TRBV2, the J gene TRBJ1-6; 7 positions agree with TRBD1. Germline V gene data show CDR1 as SNHLY and CDR2 as FYNNEI. The CDR3 sequence is 14 residues long. Unmatched junction bases numbered 9, after V lost 9 bases and J lost 7 bases. Looking up the rest from reference TRBV2 and TRBJ1-6 gives the full variable domain: EPEVTQTPSHQVTQMGQEVILRCVPISNHLYFYWYRQILGQKVEFLVSFYNNEISEKSEIFDDQFSVERPDGSNFTLKIRSTKLEDSAMYFCARDETGPNSPLHFGNGTRLTVT.

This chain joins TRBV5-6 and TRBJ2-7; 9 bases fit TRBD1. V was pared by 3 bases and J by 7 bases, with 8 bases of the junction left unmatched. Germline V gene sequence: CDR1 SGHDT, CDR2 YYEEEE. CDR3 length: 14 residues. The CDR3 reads CASSWGQGGGEQYF. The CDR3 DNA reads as TGTGCCAGCAGCTGGGGACAGGGAGGAGGGGAGCAGTACTTC.

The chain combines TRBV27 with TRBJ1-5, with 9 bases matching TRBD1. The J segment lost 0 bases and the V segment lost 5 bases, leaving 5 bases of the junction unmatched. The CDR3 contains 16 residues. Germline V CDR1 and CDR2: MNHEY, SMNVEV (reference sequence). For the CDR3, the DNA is TGTGCCAGCAGTCTCGGACAGGGGCGTAGCAATCAGCCCCAGCATTTT. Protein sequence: CASSLGQGRSNQPQHF.